This entry features one T cell receptor beta chain sequence. The antigen remains undetermined. The record originates from a study of PD-L1 blockade in urothelial cancer. The time point is: pretreatment peripheral blood. There were between 1 and 8 samples from each patient, taken pretreatment and on-treatment. The templates were synthetic TCR analogs, and they were spiked into each PCR. The protocol was immunoSEQ multiplex PCR, while the TCRdb copy is restricted to in-frame clones and leaves out a portion. The sample includes fewer than 75,000 clones, roughly 90% of them seen just once. Points from the study as a whole: Durable benefit accompanied greater 3-week expansion of tumor-associated blood clones. Pretreatment TCR clonality in blood under the median foretold superior survival.

From germline, CDR1 is KGHSH and CDR2 LQKENI. Trimming took off 3 bases at V and 2 bases at J, with 11 bases between the two ends. This CDR3 has 15 amino acids. The V call is TRBV18, the J call TRBJ1-5; tentative D call: TRBD1 (6 bases). The material sequenced was PBMCs, taken around atezolizumab (anti-PD-L1) treatment. The origin of this receptor is a man in his 70s with urothelial cancer. In DNA, the CDR3 is TGTGCCAGCTCACCTCAGGGGCCGGGCAATCAGCCCCAGCATTTT. Translated, it gives CASSPQGPGNQPQHF.